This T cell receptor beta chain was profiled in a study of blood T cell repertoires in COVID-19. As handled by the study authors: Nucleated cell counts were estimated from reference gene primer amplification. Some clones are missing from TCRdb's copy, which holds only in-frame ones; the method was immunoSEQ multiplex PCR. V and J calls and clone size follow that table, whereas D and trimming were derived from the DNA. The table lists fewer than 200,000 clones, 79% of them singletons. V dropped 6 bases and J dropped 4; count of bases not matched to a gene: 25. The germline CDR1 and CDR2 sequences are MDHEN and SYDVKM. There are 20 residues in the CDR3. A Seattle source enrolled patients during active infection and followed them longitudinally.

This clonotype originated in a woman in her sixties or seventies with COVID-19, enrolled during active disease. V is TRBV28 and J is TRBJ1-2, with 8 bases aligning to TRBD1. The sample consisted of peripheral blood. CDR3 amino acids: CASSSLTGTGPITGGYGYTF. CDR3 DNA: TGTGCCAGCAGCTCCCTTACGGGGACAGGTCCTATTACCGGGGGCTATGGCTACACCTTC.